The rows below give T cell receptor beta chains drawn from one sample of a study of blood T cells in healthy people across ages. TCRdb processed the 5' RACE reads anew with MiXCR; each CDR3 protein has one entry. The sample holds about 1,400,000 distinct CDR3 sequences, roughly 40% seen once. The source material was blood. The receptor source for this set is a woman in her late teens or twenties in good health. Each CDR3 is given with its conserved first and last residue. The D gene is left open where the match is weak. Clone size, where shown, is once, few, many, or a class for clones that have expanded.

d_call j_call v_call clone_size cdr3_nt cdr3_aa
TRBD1 TRBJ2-3 TRBV9 - TGTGCCAGCAGCACGGGACAGGGGGCAACAGATACGCAGTATTTT CASSTGQGATDTQYF
TRBD1 TRBJ2-3 TRBV7-8 few TGTGCCAGCAGTTCCACAGGGGGCCTAACTTGGGATACGCAGTATTTT CASSSTGGLTWDTQYF
TRBD2 TRBJ2-3 TRBV5-1 few TGCGCCAGCAGCCGTACTGTCCGGGGACTAGCGGGATCCAAAGGGGATACGCAGTATTTT CASSRTVRGLAGSKGDTQYF
TRBD1 TRBJ2-7 TRBV25-1 - TGTGCCAGCACGAAGCGGGGACAGGGGGCAGACGAGCAGTACTTC CASTKRGQGADEQYF
TRBD1 TRBJ1-1 TRBV11-2 - TGTGCCAGCAGCTTTTGGACGACAGGGGTGACTGAAGCTTTCTTT CASSFWTTGVTEAFF
- TRBJ1-1 TRBV9 - TGTGCCAGCAGCGCCGGACCAGCGATAAACACTGAAGCTTTCTTT CASSAGPAINTEAFF
TRBD1 TRBJ2-5 TRBV29-1 - TGCAGCGTCTCCCGGACAGGGGACATCAATGAGCAGTACTTC CSVSRTGDINEQYF
- TRBJ2-6 TRBV25-1 few TGTGCCACCCAGCCCTCTGGGGCCAACGTCCTGACTTTC CATQPSGANVLTF
- TRBJ2-3 TRBV12-3/TRBV12-4 - TGTGCCAGCAGTATGAACACAGATACGCAGTATTTT CASSMNTDTQYF
- TRBJ2-3 TRBV5-1 few TGCGCCAGCAGACTTGACACAGATACGCAGTATTTT CASRLDTDTQYF
- TRBJ1-2 TRBV29-1 few TGCAGCGGTGTCTCAGGCGACGAGTATTACACCTTC CSGVSGDEYYTF
- TRBJ2-7 TRBV12-3/TRBV12-4 few TGTGCCAGCAGTTCCCTCGGATCCACGGGGGAGCAGTACTTC CASSSLGSTGEQYF
- TRBJ2-1 TRBV20-1 few TGCAGTGCCCGTAAGCCGACTTACAATGAGCAGTTCTTC CSARKPTYNEQFF
- TRBJ2-7 TRBV6-6 - TGTGCCAGCAGGGCCTCCCACGAGCAGTACTTC CASRASHEQYF
- TRBJ2-2 TRBV24-1 - TGTGCCACCAGTGGAAACCGGGGACGGGGCGGGGAGCTGTTTTTT CATSGNRGRGGELFF
TRBD2 TRBJ2-3 TRBV20-1 - TGCAGTGCTAACCCCGGGGGGGCCCTATTAAGCACAGATACGCAGTATTTT CSANPGGALLSTDTQYF
- TRBJ2-7 TRBV6-1 - TGTGCCGCCACGAGGTCAGCAAGCTACGAGCAGTACTTC CAATRSASYEQYF
TRBD2 TRBJ2-1 TRBV29-1 few TGCAGCGTTGAAACTCGACTAGCGGGAGTGGAGTTCTTC CSVETRLAGVEFF
TRBD2 TRBJ2-4 TRBV29-1 - TGCAGCGTTGATGCGGCGGGAGCGACCAAAAACAGTCAGTACTTC CSVDAAGATKNSQYF
TRBD1 TRBJ2-7 TRBV6-1 - TGTGCCAGCAGTGCTGGACAGGGCAATACCTACGAGCAGTACTTC CASSAGQGNTYEQYF
- TRBJ1-2 TRBV4-1 - TGCGCCAGCAGCCAAGACCCAGTAGCTAACTATGGCTACACCTTC CASSQDPVANYGYTF
- TRBJ2-4 TRBV3-1 few TGTGCCAGCAGCCAACCGGGAGCTCGGGAGCAGTACTTC CASSQPGAREQYF
- TRBJ1-4 TRBV4-1 few TGCGCCAGCAGCCAACCCCGGGACGAAAAACTGTTTTTT CASSQPRDEKLFF
TRBD1 TRBJ1-4 TRBV20-1 - TGCAGTGCTATGACAGGGCGTAATGAAAAACTGTTTTTT CSAMTGRNEKLFF
- TRBJ1-6 TRBV20-1 - TGCAGTGCTAGAGATCTTTCGGGCACGACTTCACCCCTCCACTTT CSARDLSGTTSPLHF
- TRBJ2-1 TRBV20-1 few TGCAGTGCTTGGACTAGGGGGAGGGATGAGCAGTTCTTC CSAWTRGRDEQFF
- TRBJ2-7 TRBV9 few TGTGCCAGCAGCGTCGGCCCCGGGCAGCCCTACGAGCAGTACTTC CASSVGPGQPYEQYF
TRBD2 TRBJ2-3 TRBV5-1 - TGCGCCAGCAGCTCCGGACTAGCGGGTCTCGATGGCGATACGCAGTATTTT CASSSGLAGLDGDTQYF
- TRBJ2-1 TRBV5-1 many TGCGCCAGCAGCTTGGAGGGGGGGCGCTACAATGAGCAGTTCTTC CASSLEGGRYNEQFF
TRBD2 TRBJ2-5 TRBV20-1 - TGCAGTGCCTGCCGGACATCAGCGGGACAAGAGACCCAGTACTTC CSACRTSAGQETQYF
- TRBJ2-3 TRBV7-2 - TGTGCCAGCAGCTTAGACGTGGTCAGGGGCACAGATACGCAGTATTTT CASSLDVVRGTDTQYF
TRBD2 TRBJ2-1 TRBV12-3/TRBV12-4 few TGTGCCAGCAGTCCGACTAGCGGGAGAGCATATGAGCAGTTCTTC CASSPTSGRAYEQFF
- TRBJ2-3 TRBV7-9 - TGTGCCAGCAGCTCACAGTGGGACACCCCCACAGATACGCAGTATTTT CASSSQWDTPTDTQYF
TRBD1 TRBJ1-1 TRBV5-6 - TGTGCCAGCAGCTTACAGGGGGCGTTTGGCACTGAAGCTTTCTTT CASSLQGAFGTEAFF
- TRBJ1-5 TRBV12-3/TRBV12-4 few TGTGCCAGCAGTTTCGGGCTGAATCAGCCCCAGCATTTT CASSFGLNQPQHF
- TRBJ1-1 TRBV3-1 few TGTGCCAGCAGCCAGACGGGTAGGGTCACTGAAGCTTTCTTT CASSQTGRVTEAFF
- TRBJ1-1 TRBV2 - TGTGCCAGCGATAGGCTGAACACTGAAGCTTTCTTT CASDRLNTEAFF
TRBD2 TRBJ2-1 TRBV6-8 few TGTGCCAGCAGTTATGTCCCGCCGGGACTAGCATCCTACAATGAGCAGTTCTTC CASSYVPPGLASYNEQFF
- TRBJ2-5 TRBV28 - TGTGCCAGCAGTTGGGGGGGGTCAGGGGAGCAGTACTTC CASSWGGSGEQYF
- TRBJ2-1 TRBV20-1 few TGCAGTGCTAGACCCCCCGGGGGAATATTGGGAGAGCAGTTCTTC CSARPPGGILGEQFF
- TRBJ2-7 TRBV29-1 - TGCAGCGTAAGCCAAGCCACTTTCAATGAGCAGTACTTC CSVSQATFNEQYF
TRBD2 TRBJ2-3 TRBV29-1 few TGCAGCGTCCCCGGGACTAGCGGGGGGCCACTAGATACGCAGTATTTT CSVPGTSGGPLDTQYF
- TRBJ2-7 TRBV20-1 few TGCAGTGCTCCCGTGGGGGGGCCCCCCTACGAGCAGTACTTC CSAPVGGPPYEQYF
- TRBJ1-2 TRBV5-1 - TGCGCCAGCAGCTTGGGGGTACTTGGGTATGGCTACACCTTC CASSLGVLGYGYTF
TRBD1 TRBJ2-7 TRBV25-1 few TGTGCCAGCAGTGACCCGCAGACAGGGGGGGCCTACGAGCAGTACTTC CASSDPQTGGAYEQYF
- TRBJ2-7 TRBV20-1 - TGCAGTGCCATCCCCCCGAAGATAGCGTACGTGCAGTACTTC CSAIPPKIAYVQYF
- TRBJ2-5 TRBV7-2 few TGTGCCAGCAGCTTAAGGGGGGCAGCACAAGAGACCCAGTACTTC CASSLRGAAQETQYF
TRBD1 TRBJ1-4 TRBV3-1 once TGTGCCAGCGCCCCTTGGACAGGGGACGAAAAACTGTTTTTT CASAPWTGDEKLFF
- TRBJ2-1 TRBV14 - TGTGCCAGCAGCCAAGGGGGACCACACAATGAGCAGTTCTTC CASSQGGPHNEQFF
TRBD1 TRBJ2-7 TRBV30 - TGTGCCTGGAGAGGACAGGGGTACGAGCAGTACTTC CAWRGQGYEQYF
TRBD2 TRBJ2-3 TRBV4-1 many TGCGCCAGCAGCCAAGAGAGGGGGGCTAGCGGGGTACGCACAGATACGCAGTATTTT CASSQERGASGVRTDTQYF
- TRBJ2-1 TRBV4-1 few TGCGCCAGAGGCGGGACAATAAAACTCCGGGGCAATGAGCAGTTCTTC CARGGTIKLRGNEQFF
TRBD2 TRBJ2-3 TRBV9 - TGTGCCAGCAGCGGGATCCTTCCGGGGGGGAATTTAGATACGCAGTATTTT CASSGILPGGNLDTQYF
TRBD2 TRBJ2-1 TRBV7-2 few TGTGCCAGCAGCCGCCCATCTAGCGGGAGGGCCCCATACAATGAGCAGTTCTTC CASSRPSSGRAPYNEQFF
TRBD2 TRBJ2-1 TRBV6-5 few TGTGCCAGCAGCCTTGTAGCGGGAGTGGATGAGCAGTTCTTC CASSLVAGVDEQFF
TRBD1 TRBJ1-3 TRBV12-3/TRBV12-4 - TGTGCCAGCACCCTACAGGGGTCTGGAAACACCATATATTTT CASTLQGSGNTIYF
TRBD2 TRBJ2-1 TRBV6-5 - TGTGCCAGCAGTTACTCCGTAGCGGGGGTTAGCAATGAGCAGTTCTTC CASSYSVAGVSNEQFF
TRBD2 TRBJ2-7 TRBV6-6 - TGTGCCAGCAGCAAGCGGGAGGACACCTACGAGCAGTACTTC CASSKREDTYEQYF